The 24 T cell receptor beta chains presented below share a single source sample, sequenced in a study of blood T cell repertoires in COVID-19. Sequencing used immunoSEQ multiplex PCR; TCRdb keeps in-frame clones, though not all of them. This sample has about 270,000 clones; approximately 85% occur once, and the top ten carry roughly 11%. The material sequenced was peripheral blood. These receptors all stem from a woman in her seventies with acute or convalescent COVID-19.

The chain's CDR3 is CAIRGQDRYEQYF. CDR3 in DNA: TGTGCCATCAGGGGGCAGGACCGCTACGAGCAGTACTTC. The V call is TRBV10-3, the J call TRBJ2-7, with D maybe TRBD1 (5 bases). Germline V gene data show CDR1 as ENHRY and CDR2 as SYGVKD. The CDR3 is 13 amino acids. Deletions cut 6 bases from V and 3 bases from J, with 12 bases between.

The chain joins TRBV12-5 to TRBJ2-1; D is unclear. The V end lost 0 bases, the J end lost 8 bases, and 8 bases lay between the germline ends. The CDR3 totals 13 residues. Per the germline V gene, CDR1 is LGHNT and CDR2 is FRNRAP. In nucleotides, the CDR3 is TGTGCTAGTGGTTTGGTAAATGTCGATGAGCAGTTCTTC. Translating gives CASGLVNVDEQFF.

This sequence joins TRBV2 and TRBJ2-5, with D uncertain. CDR3 length: 13 residues. Trimming took off 5 bases at V and 4 bases at J, with 11 bases between the two ends. CDR1 is SNHLY and CDR2 is FYNNEI in the germline V gene. The CDR3 DNA sequence: TGTGCCAGCAGTCTCGCTCGAGGAGAGACCCAGTACTTC. The encoded protein is CASSLARGETQYF.

The chain employs TRBV5-1 and TRBJ1-5; a weak D match, TRBD1 (5 bases). V lost 4 bases to trimming and J lost 3 bases, with 14 bases between them. In germline, CDR1 is SGHRS, CDR2 YFSETQ. The CDR3 is 15 residues long. In DNA form, the CDR3 reads TGCGCCAGCAGCCCCTGGGGGGGAGACAATCAGCCCCAGCATTTT. Protein: CASSPWGGDNQPQHF. Drawing the rest from reference TRBV5-1 and TRBJ1-5, the complete variable domain is KAGVTQTPRYLIKTRGQQVTLSCSPISGHRSVSWYQQTPGQGLQFLFEYFSETQRNKGNFPGRFSGRQFSNSRSEMNVSTLELGDSALYLCASSPWGGDNQPQHFGDGTRLSIL.

The V and J genes are TRBV5-1 and TRBJ2-6; D gene uncertain. V lost 4 bases to trimming and J lost 0 bases, with 5 bases between them. Germline CDR1 reads SGHRS; CDR2 reads YFSETQ. The CDR3 is 14 residues long. The CDR3, as DNA: TGCGCCAGCAGCGCGAGCTCTGGGGCCAACGTCCTGACTTTC. Translating gives CASSASSGANVLTF.

V is TRBV3-1 (or the pseudogene TRBV3-2) and J is TRBJ1-1; D call uncertain. This CDR3 region has 16 residues. The V gene lost 4 bases and the J gene lost 2 bases, with 17 bases spanning the gap. Germline V lookup: CDR1 LGHDT, CDR2 YNNKEL (reference sequence). The CDR3 region has the DNA TGTGCCAGCAGCCCCTTCCTGACGGGTCCCAACACTGAAGCTTTCTTT. Translating it yields CASSPFLTGPNTEAFF.

The chain combines TRBV19 with TRBJ2-4; a weak D match, TRBD1 (5 bases). CDR3 length: 13 amino acids. The V and J ends lost 5 bases and 10 bases respectively, with 15 bases between them. CDR1 is LNHDA and CDR2 is SQIVND in the germline V gene (reference sequence). The CDR3 loop is CASSDSDQGIQYF. The DNA of the CDR3 is TGTGCCAGTAGTGATTCGGACCAGGGAATTCAGTACTTC.

This clone was seen just once. The CDR3 DNA reads TGTGCCAGCAGTGGACTAGCGGGTAACTACGAGCAGTACTTC. Amino acid sequence: CASSGLAGNYEQYF. The chain uses TRBV6-6 and TRBJ2-7; 11 nucleotides line up with TRBD2. This CDR3 contains 14 residues. CDR1 and CDR2 from the germline V gene are MNHNY and SVGAGI (reference sequence). The ends lost 5 bases at V and 3 bases at J; junction bases unmatched: 3.

V is TRBV5-5 and J is TRBJ1-2; 9 bases are a match to TRBD1. Germline CDR1 SGHKS, CDR2 YYEKEE (reference sequence). The CDR3 runs to 16 residues. V gave up 4 bases and J gave up 4 bases; unmatched junction bases: 11. CDR3 sequence (DNA): TGTGCCAGCAGCCTCCGGGACAGGGCCATCATCTATGGCTACACCTTC. Translating it yields CASSLRDRAIIYGYTF. The whole variable domain, filled in from reference TRBV5-5 and TRBJ1-2, reads DAGVTQSPTHLIKTRGQQVTLRCSPISGHKSVSWYQQVLGQGPQFIFQYYEKEERGRGNFPDRFSARQFPNYSSELNVNALLLGDSALYLCASSLRDRAIIYGYTFGSGTRLTVV.

This clone was detected only once. V usage is TRBV6-4 and J usage is TRBJ2-1; 8 positions match TRBD1. V shed 5 bases, J shed 2 bases, and the junction held 5 bases outside the gene matches. Germline V gene data show CDR1 as MRHNA and CDR2 as SNTAGT. The CDR3 sequence is 15 residues long. DNA of the CDR3: TGTGCCAGCAGTCCCCGGGACAGGACCTACAATGAGCAGTTCTTC. This gives the protein CASSPRDRTYNEQFF.

The chain has TRBV4-1 and TRBJ1-2; no clear D gene. Germline V gene sequence: CDR1 MGHRA, CDR2 YSYEKL. CDR3 length: 11 residues. The V and J ends lost 1 base and 8 bases respectively, with 5 bases between them. CDR3 amino acids: CASSQGHGYTF. The CDR3 coding sequence is TGCGCCAGCAGCCAAGGGCACGGCTACACCTTC.

To note about this clone: This sample includes further DNA sequences coding for the same CDR3. The CDR3 nucleotides read TGCGCCAGCAGCTTGACAGGGTCCAACTATGGCTACACCTTC. This sequence encodes CASSLTGSNYGYTF. The V and J genes are TRBV5-1 and TRBJ1-2; a weak D match, TRBD1 (6 bases). The CDR3 runs to 14 residues. V was cut by 1 base and J by 2 bases, with 9 bases left in between. Germline V gene data show CDR1 as SGHRS and CDR2 as YFSETQ.

J is TRBJ2-5 and V is TRBV5-1; 9 nucleotides line up with TRBD2. The junction had 5 bases not matched to a gene; V was cut back by 4 bases and J by 1 base. The CDR3 runs 15 residues. Germline CDR1 reads SGHRS; CDR2 reads YFSETQ. In DNA form, the CDR3 reads TGCGCCAGCAGCCCTAGCGGGGATATCCAAGAGACCCAGTACTTC. It specifies CASSPSGDIQETQYF.

This chain joins TRBV30 and TRBJ1-6, with a possible D match to TRBD1 (6 bases). The CDR3 totals 14 residues. V gave up 2 bases and J gave up 6 bases, with 11 bases separating them. Germline values: CDR1 GTSNPN, CDR2 SVGIG (reference sequence). CDR3 region: CAWSLGQLNSPLHF. In nucleotides, the CDR3 is TGTGCCTGGAGTTTAGGACAGCTTAATTCACCCCTCCACTTT. The complete variable domain, with remaining parts taken from reference TRBV30 and TRBJ1-6, reads SQTIHQWPATLVQPVGSPLSLECTVEGTSNPNLYWYRQAAGRGLQLLFYSVGIGQISSEVPQNLSASRPQDRQFILSSKKLLLSDSGFYLCAWSLGQLNSPLHFGNGTRLTVT.

The sample holds one count of this clone. V is TRBV6-4 and J is TRBJ2-2, with D unclear. The CDR3 sequence is 14 residues long. The V gene lost 7 bases and the J gene lost 0 bases, with 9 bases spanning the gap. In germline, CDR1 is MRHNA, CDR2 SNTAGT. CDR3 region: CASKEQPNTGELFF. CDR3 coding DNA: TGTGCCAGCAAAGAACAGCCGAACACCGGGGAGCTGTTTTTT.

CDR3 sequence (DNA): TGTGCCAGCAGAAAGGGAGGATACCCCGGGGAGCTGTTTTTT. Amino acids: CASRKGGYPGELFF. The chain carries TRBV6-5 and TRBJ2-2, with D tentatively TRBD2 (6 bases). Germline-derived CDR1 and CDR2 are MNHEY and SVGAGI. V gave up 6 bases and J gave up 6 bases, with 14 bases separating them. This CDR3 has 14 amino acids.

The CDR3 nucleotides read TGTGCCAGCAGGGGCCACTACGAGCAGTACTTC. Protein product: CASRGHYEQYF. The V gene is TRBV3-1 (or the pseudogene TRBV3-2), the J gene TRBJ2-7, with no clear D. The length of the CDR3 is 11 residues. The germline CDR1 and CDR2 sequences are LGHDT and YNNKEL (reference sequence). Trimming left V 6 bases short and J 3 bases short, with 6 bases between.

This clone was counted between two and nine times. The CDR3: CASSLGRVVGRNTEAFF. The CDR3 region has the DNA TGCGCCAGCAGCTTGGGGAGAGTCGTTGGTCGAAACACTGAAGCTTTCTTT. V usage is TRBV5-1 and J usage is TRBJ1-1; D uncertain. V lost 0 bases and J lost 2, with 17 bases in between. The CDR3 runs 17 residues. Germline lookup yields CDR1 SGHRS and CDR2 YFSETQ.

The chain recombines TRBV6-5 with TRBJ2-5; 12 bases line up with TRBD1. With V trimmed by 4 bases and J by 5 bases, 5 bases remained unmatched. The CDR3 spans 15 residues. Germline-derived CDR1 and CDR2 are MNHEY and SVGAGI. The CDR3 is CASSSGTGGLETQYF. CDR3 DNA sequence: TGTGCCAGCAGTTCGGGGACAGGGGGCTTGGAGACCCAGTACTTC.

To note about this clone: Other DNA sequences in this specimen translate into the identical CDR3. The CDR3 spells CAGRQGNTEAFF. In DNA form, the CDR3 reads TGTGCCGGACGACAGGGAAACACTGAAGCTTTCTTT. This chain links TRBV6-5 with TRBJ1-1; 7 bases agree with TRBD1. The CDR3 extends over 12 amino acids. Germline assignment: CDR1 MNHEY and CDR2 SVGAGI. The trim removed 11 bases at V and 2 bases at J, leaving 5 bases unmatched.

This chain joins TRBV30 and TRBJ1-6; D perhaps matches TRBD1 (6 bases). Germline V lookup: CDR1 GTSNPN, CDR2 SVGIG (reference sequence). V dropped 2 bases and J dropped 2 bases, with 10 bases sitting between them. The CDR3 is 15 amino acids. The CDR3 sequence is CAWSNHRAYNSPLHF. Here the CDR3 DNA reads TGTGCCTGGAGTAACCACAGGGCCTATAATTCACCCCTCCACTTT.

The chain has TRBV6-5 and TRBJ1-1; D unclear. Per the germline V gene, CDR1 is MNHEY and CDR2 is SVGAGI. V lost 6 bases to trimming and J lost 1 base, with 15 bases between them. The CDR3 has 15 amino acids. CDR3 DNA sequence: TGTGCCAGCAGCCGAACTTACGAGGCGAACACTGAAGCTTTCTTT. Protein sequence: CASSRTYEANTEAFF.

This clone was observed once. This sequence joins TRBV9 and TRBJ2-1; perhaps TRBD2 as D (6 bases). V was cut by 4 bases and J by 1 base, with 15 bases left in between. This CDR3 is 16 amino acids long. Germline assignment: CDR1 SGDLS and CDR2 YYNGEE. CDR3 amino acids: CASSSRGAGSYNEQFF. CDR3 DNA: TGTGCCAGCAGCTCCCGTGGGGCGGGATCCTACAATGAGCAGTTCTTC.

This chain connects TRBV10-2 to TRBJ1-2; no clear D gene. The CDR3 is 13 amino acids. V lost 4 bases, J lost 0 bases, and 6 bases lay in between. Germline V lookup: CDR1 WSHSY, CDR2 SAAADI. In DNA form, the CDR3 reads TGCGCCAGCAGTGCAGGAACTAACTATGGCTACACCTTC. This sequence encodes CASSAGTNYGYTF.